These 20 T cell receptor beta chains were all obtained from the same sample, sequenced in a study of cytomegalovirus exposure and HLA in healthy donors. The method was immunoSEQ multiplex PCR; TCRdb's version includes in-frame clones alone and lacks a portion of them. The table lists 95,000 to 150,000 clones, more than 75% of them singletons, with about 2.2% in the top ten. The sample was PBMCs. The source of these receptors is a woman aged 25-40 years in good health and CMV-seronegative.

A single count supports this clone. This chain links TRBV23-1 with TRBJ1-5; no reliable D call. TRBV23-1 is an ORF for which the function is uncertain. V was pared by 0 bases and J by 3 bases, with 15 bases between. The CDR3 is 17 residues long. As DNA, the CDR3 is TGCGCCAGCAGTCAATCTCCTCCGGGATTTCCCAATCAGCCCCAGCATTTT. This gives the protein CASSQSPPGFPNQPQHF.

The rearrangement uses TRBV6-4 and TRBJ1-1; TRBD1 aligns across 7 bases. The CDR3 has 15 amino acids. Trimming took 0 bases from V and 4 from J; bases not matched to a gene: 5. Germline values: CDR1 MRHNA, CDR2 SNTAGT. Written as DNA, the CDR3 is TGTGCCAGCAGTGACTCGGCAGGGGGGAGCACTGAAGCTTTCTTT. The encoded protein is CASSDSAGGSTEAFF.

This clone has only a few counts. The chain links TRBV29-1 to TRBJ1-2; D not resolved. Deletions cut 6 bases from V and 1 base from J, with 12 bases between. Per the germline V gene, CDR1 is SQVTM and CDR2 is ANQGSEA. The CDR3 covers 13 residues. The CDR3 sequence is CSVGQAVNYGYTF. CDR3 bases: TGCAGCGTGGGCCAGGCAGTTAACTATGGCTACACCTTC.

V and J are TRBV5-1 and TRBJ1-1, with 11 positions matching TRBD1. Germline CDR1 SGHRS, CDR2 YFSETQ. This CDR3 has 18 amino acids. With V trimmed by 3 bases and J by 4 bases, 14 bases remained unmatched. CDR3 protein: CASSSYGQGARRGTEAFF. The CDR3 nucleotides are TGCGCCAGCAGCTCCTACGGACAGGGGGCGCGAAGGGGCACTGAAGCTTTCTTT.

The chain joins TRBV27 to TRBJ1-6; maybe TRBD1 (5 bases). V dropped 6 bases and J dropped 10 bases, with 13 bases sitting between them. The CDR3 totals 13 residues. Germline V gives CDR1 MNHEY, CDR2 SMNVEV (reference sequence). The CDR3 region is CASSHTRGSPLHF. The CDR3, as DNA: TGTGCCAGCAGCCACACCCGGGGGTCACCCCTCCACTTT.

The V call is TRBV6-5, the J call TRBJ1-5; weak D call: TRBD1 (6 bases). The CDR3 totals 14 residues. Germline CDR1 reads MNHEY; CDR2 reads SVGAGI. V shed 5 bases and J shed 4 bases, with 12 bases lying between them. CDR3 bases: TGTGCCAGCAGTGTACAGGGACGTAATCAGCCCCAGCATTTT. The encoded protein is CASSVQGRNQPQHF.

The rearrangement links TRBV7-2 to TRBJ2-5; 10 bases align to TRBD2. V shed 5 bases and J 5 bases; nucleotides not matched to a gene: 8. This CDR3 has 15 amino acids. Germline lookup yields CDR1 SGHTA and CDR2 FQGNSA. The CDR3 coding sequence is TGTGCCAGCAGCAAGACTAGCGGGCATGGGGAGACCCAGTACTTC. Translation gives CASSKTSGHGETQYF.

The chain couples TRBV30 to TRBJ1-1; tentative D call: TRBD1 (5 bases). This CDR3 has 14 amino acids. V dropped 3 bases and J dropped 2 bases, with 13 bases sitting between them. Looked up from germline, CDR1 is GTSNPN and CDR2 is SVGIG (reference sequence). CDR3 sequence reads: CAWRDTTVNTEAFF. The CDR3 DNA is TGTGCCTGGAGGGACACGACAGTAAACACTGAAGCTTTCTTT. Looking up the rest from reference TRBV30 and TRBJ1-1 gives the full variable domain: SQTIHQWPATLVQPVGSPLSLECTVEGTSNPNLYWYRQAAGRGLQLLFYSVGIGQISSEVPQNLSASRPQDRQFILSSKKLLLSDSGFYLCAWRDTTVNTEAFFGQGTRLTVV.

This chain joins TRBV6-5 and TRBJ2-3; 10 bases are shared with TRBD2. Trimming took 6 bases from V and 5 from J; bases not matched to a gene: 8. This CDR3 region has 15 residues. The germline gives CDR1 MNHEY, CDR2 SVGAGI. CDR3 amino acids: CASRRAGGPGDTQYF. The CDR3 DNA sequence: TGTGCCAGCAGGCGAGCGGGGGGGCCGGGAGATACGCAGTATTTT.

This chain's CDR3 is CASSRKRGLPSYNEQFF. CDR3 in DNA: TGTGCCAGCAGCCGGAAGCGGGGGCTTCCCTCCTACAATGAGCAGTTCTTC. V is TRBV7-3 and J is TRBJ2-1; the match to TRBD2 covers 8 bases. This CDR3 region has 17 residues. Germline V gene sequence: CDR1 SGHTA, CDR2 FQGTGA. V lost 5 bases to trimming and J lost 0 bases; unmatched junction nucleotides: 9. The full variable domain, rest sourced from reference TRBV7-3 and TRBJ2-1, is GAGVSQTPSNKVTEKGKYVELRCDPISGHTALYWYRQSLGQGPEFLIYFQGTGAADDSGLPNDRFFAVRPEGSVSTLKIQRTERGDSAVYLCASSRKRGLPSYNEQFFGPGTRLTVL.

This chain uses TRBV6-5 with TRBJ2-3, with a tentative D call TRBD1 (5 bases). This CDR3 is built from 16 residues. CDR1 and CDR2 (germline): MNHEY, SVGAGI. Trimming removed 0 bases from V and 1 base from J, with 11 bases in between. The CDR3 nucleotides are TGTGCCAGCAGTTACTCTGGGGCCTACGGCACAGATACGCAGTATTTT. Amino acid sequence: CASSYSGAYGTDTQYF.

The V and J genes are TRBV30 and TRBJ2-7; 9 bases align to TRBD1. With V trimmed by 8 bases and J by 2 bases, 4 bases remained unmatched. Looked up from germline, CDR1 is GTSNPN and CDR2 is SVGIG (reference sequence). This CDR3 comprises 12 residues. The CDR3 is CARQGGAYEQYF. DNA of the CDR3: TGTGCCCGACAGGGGGGGGCCTACGAGCAGTACTTC.

The chain employs TRBV6-6 and TRBJ2-3, with TRBD2 matching over 9 bases. This CDR3 is 16 amino acids long. Germline V CDR1 and CDR2: MNHNY, SVGAGI (reference sequence). V lost 2 bases and J lost 2; bases outside the gene matches: 5. This chain's CDR3 is CASSYPLAGYTDTQYF. The CDR3 DNA sequence: TGTGCCAGCAGTTACCCCCTAGCGGGGTACACAGATACGCAGTATTTT.

This sequence joins TRBV2 and TRBJ1-4; 7 nucleotides match TRBD1. Trimming cost V 6 bases and J 2 bases; bases outside gene matches: 6. CDR3 size: 15 residues. Germline V CDR1 and CDR2: SNHLY, FYNNEI. CDR3 in DNA: TGTGCCAGCAGCCCCGGGACAGCTACTAATGAAAAACTGTTTTTT. It codes for CASSPGTATNEKLFF.

This chain connects TRBV7-8 to TRBJ1-5; D is undetermined. In germline, CDR1 is SGHVS, CDR2 FQNEAQ. CDR3 length: 16 amino acids. Trimming cost V 1 base and J 2 bases, with 12 bases left between them. CDR3 coding DNA: TGTGCCAGCAGCTTAGAAGCTGCGGGAGGCAATCAGCCCCAGCATTTT. This translates into CASSLEAAGGNQPQHF.

This chain uses TRBV2 with TRBJ2-3; D is uncertain. The ends were cut back, 8 bases at V and 2 bases at J, with 14 bases in the middle. This CDR3 has 14 amino acids. CDR1 and CDR2 (germline): SNHLY, FYNNEI. CDR3 region: CASPLNSNTDTQYF. The CDR3, as DNA: TGTGCCAGCCCCCTTAACTCCAACACAGATACGCAGTATTTT.

The chain couples TRBV2 to TRBJ2-1; TRBD2 matches at 12 bases. Germline-derived CDR1 and CDR2 are SNHLY and FYNNEI. The CDR3 has 16 residues. The J segment lost 7 bases and the V segment lost 8 bases, leaving 12 bases of the junction unmatched. The DNA of the CDR3 is TGTGCCAGCTGTGTCCGGACTAGCGGGAAAGGGAATGAGCAGTTCTTC. As protein: CASCVRTSGKGNEQFF.

The CDR3 sequence: CASSLVGGIADTQYF. The CDR3 nucleotides read TGTGCCAGCAGTTTAGTTGGGGGCATCGCAGATACGCAGTATTTT. V and J are TRBV27 and TRBJ2-3; D possibly corresponds to TRBD1 (6 bases). The length of the CDR3 is 15 residues. Trimming shortened V by 2 bases and J by 4 bases, and 13 bases separated the two germline ends. Germline loops: CDR1 MNHEY, CDR2 SMNVEV (reference sequence).

This CDR3 reads CASRNPGQRTYGYTF. In DNA form, the CDR3 reads TGTGCCAGCAGGAACCCGGGACAGAGAACTTATGGCTACACCTTC. This chain connects TRBV6-6 to TRBJ1-2; 7 bases are shared with TRBD1. The CDR3 runs to 15 residues. CDR1 is MNHNY and CDR2 is SVGAGI in the germline V gene (reference sequence). Losses at the gene ends were 6 bases for V and 5 bases for J; bases not matched to a gene: 12.

This chain uses TRBV13 with TRBJ2-2; 15 bases align to TRBD2. The CDR3 extends over 19 amino acids. CDR1 and CDR2 from the germline V gene are PRHDT and FYEKMQ (reference sequence). V gave up 2 bases and J gave up 2 bases; unmatched junction bases: 6. The CDR3 coding sequence is TGTGCCAGCAGCTTAAAGGGACTAGCGGGGGGATTTAACACCGGGGAGCTGTTTTTT. It encodes CASSLKGLAGGFNTGELFF.